These 18 T cell receptor beta chains were all obtained from the same sample, sequenced in a study of radiotherapy plus CTLA-4 blockade in lung cancer. Here immunoSEQ multiplex PCR was the method, and the copy in TCRdb shows in-frame clones only, minus some. The repertoire has around 32,000 clones, over 75% of them found once; the top ten carry under 30%. Sequenced here: peripheral blood, sampled from a patient treated with radiotherapy plus ipilimumab. All receptors come from a human donor with non-small cell lung cancer that progressed on radiotherapy plus ipilimumab.

This chain joins TRBV29-1 and TRBJ2-7; no clear D gene. Germline lookup yields CDR1 SQVTM and CDR2 ANQGSEA. CDR3 length: 12 residues. Between the trimmed V and J ends, which lost 2 bases and 5 bases, there was a span of 10 bases. DNA of the CDR3: TGCAGCGTTGAAACCGGGTCGGACGAGCAGTACTTC. Protein product: CSVETGSDEQYF.

The gene calls are TRBV19 and TRBJ2-6; the match to TRBD1 covers 12 bases. J gave up 3 bases and V 5 bases, and 17 bases lay outside the gene matches. The CDR3 sequence is 21 residues long. Germline V gene data show CDR1 as LNHDA and CDR2 as SQIVND (reference sequence). Here the CDR3 reads CASSPLGGGQGAFFGANVLTF. In DNA, the CDR3 is TGTGCCAGTAGTCCGCTCGGGGGGGGACAGGGGGCTTTTTTTGGGGCCAACGTCCTGACTTTC.

V and J are TRBV6-5 and TRBJ1-3; D is possibly TRBD1 (6 bases). Germline V gene lookup returns CDR1 MNHEY and CDR2 SVGAGI. V gave up 5 bases and J gave up 3 bases, with 11 bases separating them. CDR3 length: 14 amino acids. CDR3 protein: CASSKTGDGNTIYF. The CDR3 nucleotides read TGTGCCAGCAGTAAGACAGGAGATGGAAACACCATATATTTT.

The genes are TRBV6-5 and TRBJ2-2; 10 nucleotides agree with TRBD2. Looked up from germline, CDR1 is MNHEY and CDR2 is SVGAGI. This CDR3 has 15 amino acids. Losses at the gene ends were 5 bases for V and 6 bases for J; bases not matched to a gene: 6. The CDR3 sequence: CASSHEGTSAGELFF. The CDR3 DNA is TGTGCCAGCAGTCATGAGGGGACTAGCGCCGGGGAGCTGTTTTTT.

The chain combines TRBV27 with TRBJ2-7, with TRBD1 matching over 7 bases. The CDR3 sequence is 18 residues long. Trimming at V came to 2 bases and at J to 5 bases, leaving 18 bases not matched to a gene. The germline CDR1 and CDR2 sequences are MNHEY and SMNVEV (reference sequence). The CDR3 spells CASSLASALRGTTNEQYF. DNA of the CDR3: TGTGCCAGCAGTTTAGCAAGCGCGCTCAGGGGGACGACCAACGAGCAGTACTTC.

This chain connects TRBV15 to TRBJ1-4, with 10 positions matching TRBD1. V was clipped by 0 bases and J by 7 bases; unmatched bases: 8. This CDR3 is 17 amino acids long. Germline CDR1 is LNHNV and CDR2 is YYDKDF (reference sequence). The CDR3 here is CATSRDPGQGGGEKLFF. CDR3 in DNA: TGTGCCACCAGCAGAGACCCCGGACAGGGGGGGGGTGAAAAACTGTTTTTT.

This clone was counted only a few times. V is TRBV10-3 and J is TRBJ2-2; 7 positions match TRBD2. Germline trimming cut 2 bases from V and 3 bases from J; bases unmatched to any gene: 3. This CDR3 has 15 residues. The germline V gene has CDR1 ENHRY and CDR2 SYGVKD. The chain's CDR3 is CAISEGGGYTGELFF. The CDR3 bases are TGTGCCATCAGTGAGGGCGGGGGATACACCGGGGAGCTGTTTTTT.

The V call is TRBV6-5, the J call TRBJ1-5; TRBD1 matches 9 bases. Trimming cost V 6 bases and J 6 bases; bases outside gene matches: 3. The CDR3 sequence is 13 residues long. Germline lookup yields CDR1 MNHEY and CDR2 SVGAGI. The DNA of the CDR3 is TGTGCCAGCAGCGACAGGGGGACTCAGCCCCAGCATTTT. Protein product: CASSDRGTQPQHF.

The chain links TRBV11-1 to TRBJ1-1; TRBD1 is a possible D gene (5 bases). The CDR3 totals 13 residues. The germline V gene encodes CDR1 SGHAT and CDR2 FQDESV (reference sequence). The V end lost 3 bases, the J end lost 4 bases, and 9 bases lay between the germline ends. This chain's CDR3 is CASSLQGSTEAFF. The CDR3 coding sequence is TGTGCCAGCAGCTTGCAGGGTAGCACTGAAGCTTTCTTT.

The genes are TRBV7-5 and TRBJ2-4; the table's D call of TRBD1 was not tested on the DNA. TRBV7-5 is a pseudogene segment. The CDR3 sequence is 23 residues long. The CDR3 coding sequence is TGTGCCAGAAGCTTAGTGCCCAAATCAAGAGGACAGGGGGCCGGTGGAGCCAAAAACATTCAGTACTTC. It codes for CARSLVPKSRGQGAGGAKNIQYF.

The chain couples TRBV5-4 to TRBJ2-5; D gene ambiguous. Trimming removed 0 bases from V and 1 base from J, with 4 bases in between. Germline CDR1 SGHNT, CDR2 YYREEE (reference sequence). This CDR3 comprises 13 residues. The CDR3 DNA reads as TGTGCCAGCAGCTTGGCCCTCCAAGAGACCCAGTACTTC. As protein: CASSLALQETQYF.

The chain joins TRBV5-8 to TRBJ2-7; no clear D gene. From germline, CDR1 is SGHTS and CDR2 YDEGEE. CDR3 size: 13 residues. Between the trimmed V and J ends, which lost 2 bases and 0 bases, there was a span of 6 bases. This chain's CDR3 is CASSFTNSYEQYF. DNA of the CDR3: TGTGCCAGCAGCTTCACTAACTCCTACGAGCAGTACTTC.

This clone was found a few times. J is TRBJ2-3 and V is TRBV2, with D tentatively TRBD2 (6 bases). Trimming took 5 bases from V and 2 from J, leaving 14 bases between them. The CDR3 spans 15 residues. The germline V gene encodes CDR1 SNHLY and CDR2 FYNNEI. The CDR3: CASSPFGTVTDTQYF. The CDR3 region has the DNA TGTGCCAGCAGTCCCTTCGGGACTGTCACAGATACGCAGTATTTT.

In its sample, this clone was seen a few times. This chain connects TRBV4-1 to TRBJ2-7; D gene ambiguous. In germline, CDR1 is MGHRA, CDR2 YSYEKL. This CDR3 is built from 14 residues. V was trimmed by 0 bases and J by 4 bases, leaving 10 bases between them. The CDR3 DNA is TGCGCCAGCAGCCAAGATTGGGCAGGTTACGAGCAGTACTTC. It codes for CASSQDWAGYEQYF.

The chain joins TRBV6-5 to TRBJ2-7; weak D call: TRBD2 (6 bases). V lost 5 bases to trimming and J lost 3 bases, with 14 bases between them. Germline CDR1 MNHEY, CDR2 SVGAGI. This CDR3 comprises 14 residues. CDR3 sequence (DNA): TGTGCCAGCAGTAGGGCCCGGGAGTACTACGAGCAGTACTTC. Translated, it gives CASSRAREYYEQYF.

V usage is TRBV2 and J usage is TRBJ2-7; 8 bases align to TRBD1. J lost 5 bases, V lost 4 bases, and 10 bases had no gene match. Germline lookup yields CDR1 SNHLY and CDR2 FYNNEI. The CDR3 totals 15 residues. The CDR3 sequence: CASSGRQGPQDEQYF. CDR3 bases: TGTGCCAGCAGTGGAAGACAGGGGCCTCAGGACGAGCAGTACTTC.

The chain uses TRBV18 and TRBJ1-1; D possibly corresponds to TRBD1 (6 bases). V was shortened by 2 bases and J by 4 bases, with 8 bases between the two germline ends. There are 13 residues in the CDR3. In germline, CDR1 is KGHSH, CDR2 LQKENI. The CDR3: CASSPIGGTEAFF. The DNA of the CDR3 is TGTGCCAGCTCACCAATAGGGGGCACTGAAGCTTTCTTT.

V usage is TRBV21-1 and J usage is TRBJ1-5. TRBV21-1 is a pseudogene segment. The CDR3 length is 18 residues. The CDR3 region has the DNA TGTGCCAGCAGCACCAAGATCATGGGCATTCCGGAGGATCAGCCCCAGCATTTT. Its protein product is CASSTKIMGIPEDQPQHF.